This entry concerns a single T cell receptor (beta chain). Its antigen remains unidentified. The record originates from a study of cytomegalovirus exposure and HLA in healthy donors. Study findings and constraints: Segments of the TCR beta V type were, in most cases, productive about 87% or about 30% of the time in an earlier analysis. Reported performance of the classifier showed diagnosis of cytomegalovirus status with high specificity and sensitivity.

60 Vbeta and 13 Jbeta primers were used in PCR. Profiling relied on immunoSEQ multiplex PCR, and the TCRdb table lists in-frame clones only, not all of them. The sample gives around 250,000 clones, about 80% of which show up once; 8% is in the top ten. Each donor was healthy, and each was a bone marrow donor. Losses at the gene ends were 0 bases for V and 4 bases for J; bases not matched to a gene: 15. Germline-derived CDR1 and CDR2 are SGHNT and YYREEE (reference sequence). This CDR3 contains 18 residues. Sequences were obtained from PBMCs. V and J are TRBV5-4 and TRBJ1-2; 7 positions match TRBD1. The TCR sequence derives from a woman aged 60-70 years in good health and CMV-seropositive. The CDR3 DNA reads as TGTGCCAGCAGCTTGGCGGGTGGACAGGCCGGGGTGGCCTATGGCTACACCTTC. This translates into CASSLAGGQAGVAYGYTF.